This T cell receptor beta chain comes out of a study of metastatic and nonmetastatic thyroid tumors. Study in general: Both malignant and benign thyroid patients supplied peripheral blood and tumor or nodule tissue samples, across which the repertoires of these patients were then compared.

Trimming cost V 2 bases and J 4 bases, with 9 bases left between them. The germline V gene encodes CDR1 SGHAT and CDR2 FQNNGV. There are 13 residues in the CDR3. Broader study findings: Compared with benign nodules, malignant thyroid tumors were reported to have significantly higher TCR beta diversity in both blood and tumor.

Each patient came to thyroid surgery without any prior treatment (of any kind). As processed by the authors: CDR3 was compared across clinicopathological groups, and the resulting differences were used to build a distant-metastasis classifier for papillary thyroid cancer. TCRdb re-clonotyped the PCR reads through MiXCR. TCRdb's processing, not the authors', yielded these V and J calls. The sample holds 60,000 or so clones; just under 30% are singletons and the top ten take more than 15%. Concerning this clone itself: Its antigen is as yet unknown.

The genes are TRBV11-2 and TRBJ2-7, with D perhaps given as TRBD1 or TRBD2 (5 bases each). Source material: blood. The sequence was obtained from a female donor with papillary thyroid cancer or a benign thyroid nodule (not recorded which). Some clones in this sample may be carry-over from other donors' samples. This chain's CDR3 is CASSLSGPYEQYF. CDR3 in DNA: TGTGCCAGCAGCTTATCGGGGCCATACGAGCAGTACTTC.